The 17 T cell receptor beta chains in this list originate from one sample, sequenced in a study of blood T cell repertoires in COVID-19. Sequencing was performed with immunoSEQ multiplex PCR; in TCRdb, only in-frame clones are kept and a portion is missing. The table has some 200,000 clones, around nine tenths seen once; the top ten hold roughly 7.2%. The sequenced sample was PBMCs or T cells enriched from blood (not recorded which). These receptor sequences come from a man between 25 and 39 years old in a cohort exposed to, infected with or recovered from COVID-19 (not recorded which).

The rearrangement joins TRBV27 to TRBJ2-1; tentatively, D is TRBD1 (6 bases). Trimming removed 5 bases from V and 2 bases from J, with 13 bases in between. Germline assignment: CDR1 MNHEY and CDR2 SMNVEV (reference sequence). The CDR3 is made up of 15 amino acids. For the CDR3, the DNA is TGTGCCAGCAGTCCAGGGGTCACTACCTACAATGAGCAGTTCTTC. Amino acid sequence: CASSPGVTTYNEQFF.

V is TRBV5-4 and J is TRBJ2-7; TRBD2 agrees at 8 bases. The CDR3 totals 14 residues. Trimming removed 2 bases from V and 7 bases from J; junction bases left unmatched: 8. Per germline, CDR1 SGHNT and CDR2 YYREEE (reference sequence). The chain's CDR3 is CASSFQREHGEQYF. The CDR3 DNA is TGTGCCAGCAGCTTCCAGCGGGAGCACGGGGAGCAGTACTTC. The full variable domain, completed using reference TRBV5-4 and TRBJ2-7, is ETGVTQSPTHLIKTRGQQVTLRCSSQSGHNTVSWYQQALGQGPQFIFQYYREEENGRGNFPPRFSGLQFPNYSSELNVNALELDDSALYLCASSFQREHGEQYFGPGTRLTVT.

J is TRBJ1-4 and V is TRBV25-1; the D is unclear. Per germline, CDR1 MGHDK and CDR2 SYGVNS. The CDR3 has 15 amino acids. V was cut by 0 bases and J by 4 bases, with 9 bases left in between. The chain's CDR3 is CASSEYGVYNEKLFF. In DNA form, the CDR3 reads TGTGCCAGCAGTGAATATGGAGTGTATAATGAAAAACTGTTTTTT.

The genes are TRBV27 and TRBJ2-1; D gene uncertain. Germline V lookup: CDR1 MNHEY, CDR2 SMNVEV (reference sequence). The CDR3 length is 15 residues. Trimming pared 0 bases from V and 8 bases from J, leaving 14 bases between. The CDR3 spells CASSLSDPRYHEQFF. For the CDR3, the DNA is TGTGCCAGCAGTTTATCCGACCCTAGGTACCATGAGCAGTTCTTC.

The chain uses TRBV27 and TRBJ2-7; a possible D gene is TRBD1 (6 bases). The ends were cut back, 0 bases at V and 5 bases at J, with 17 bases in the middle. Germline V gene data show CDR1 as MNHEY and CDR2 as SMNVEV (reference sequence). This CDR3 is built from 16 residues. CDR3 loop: CASSLSTTSWGHEQYF. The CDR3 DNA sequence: TGTGCCAGCAGTTTATCGACGACTTCTTGGGGGCACGAGCAGTACTTC.

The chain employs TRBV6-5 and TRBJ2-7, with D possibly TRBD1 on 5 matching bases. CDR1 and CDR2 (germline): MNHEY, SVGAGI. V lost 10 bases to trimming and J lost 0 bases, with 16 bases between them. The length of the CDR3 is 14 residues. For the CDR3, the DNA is TGTGCCACCCGGACACTTAAGACCTCCTACGAGCAGTACTTC. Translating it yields CATRTLKTSYEQYF.

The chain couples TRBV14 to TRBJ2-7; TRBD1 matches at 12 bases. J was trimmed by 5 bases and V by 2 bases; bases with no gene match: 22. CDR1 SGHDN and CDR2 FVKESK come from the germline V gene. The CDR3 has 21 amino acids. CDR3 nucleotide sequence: TGTGCCAGCAGCCAAACTGGGGGGGACAGGGGGCTGCCAATCCGAGCCGACGAGCAGTACTTC. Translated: CASSQTGGDRGLPIRADEQYF.

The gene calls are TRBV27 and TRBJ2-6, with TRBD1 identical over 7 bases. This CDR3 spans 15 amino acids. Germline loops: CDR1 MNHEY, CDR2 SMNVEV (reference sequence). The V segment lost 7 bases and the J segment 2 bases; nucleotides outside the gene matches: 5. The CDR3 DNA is TGTGCCAGCACCCGACAGGGTACTGGGGCCAACGTCCTGACTTTC. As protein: CASTRQGTGANVLTF.

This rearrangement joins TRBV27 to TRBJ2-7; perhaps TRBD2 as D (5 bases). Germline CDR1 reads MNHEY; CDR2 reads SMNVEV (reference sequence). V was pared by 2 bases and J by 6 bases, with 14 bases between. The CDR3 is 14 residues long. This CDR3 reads CASSLSFGITEQYF. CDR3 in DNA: TGTGCCAGCAGTTTAAGTTTCGGGATCACCGAGCAGTACTTC.

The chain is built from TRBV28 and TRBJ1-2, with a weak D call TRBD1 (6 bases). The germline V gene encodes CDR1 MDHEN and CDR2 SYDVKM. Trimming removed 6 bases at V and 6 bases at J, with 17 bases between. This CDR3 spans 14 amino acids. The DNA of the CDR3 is TGTGCCAGCAGCCGGCCGGGGGGCCCTGATGGCTACACCTTC. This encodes CASSRPGGPDGYTF.

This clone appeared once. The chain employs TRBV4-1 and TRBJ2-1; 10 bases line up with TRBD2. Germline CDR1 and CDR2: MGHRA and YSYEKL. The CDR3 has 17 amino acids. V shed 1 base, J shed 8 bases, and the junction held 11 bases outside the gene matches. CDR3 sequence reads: CASSQGFISGRGYEQFF. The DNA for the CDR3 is TGCGCCAGCAGCCAAGGATTTATCAGCGGGAGGGGATATGAGCAGTTCTTC.

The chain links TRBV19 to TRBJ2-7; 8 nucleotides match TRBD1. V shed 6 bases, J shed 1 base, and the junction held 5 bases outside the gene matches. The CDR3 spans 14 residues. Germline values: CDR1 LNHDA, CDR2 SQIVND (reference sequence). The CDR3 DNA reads TGTGCCAGTAGACCACAGGGGGGATCCTACGAGCAGTACTTC. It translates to CASRPQGGSYEQYF.

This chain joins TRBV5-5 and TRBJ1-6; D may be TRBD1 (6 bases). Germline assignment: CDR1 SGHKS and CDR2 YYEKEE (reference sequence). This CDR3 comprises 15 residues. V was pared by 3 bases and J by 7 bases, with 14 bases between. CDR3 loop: CASSSRQASNSPLHF. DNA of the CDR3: TGTGCCAGCAGCTCCCGACAGGCGTCCAATTCACCCCTCCACTTT.

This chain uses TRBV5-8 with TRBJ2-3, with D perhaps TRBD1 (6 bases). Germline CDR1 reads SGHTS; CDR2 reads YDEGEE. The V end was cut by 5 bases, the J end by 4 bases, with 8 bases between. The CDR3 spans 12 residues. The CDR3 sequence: CASRSGADTQYF. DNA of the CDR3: TGTGCCAGCAGATCAGGGGCAGATACGCAGTATTTT.

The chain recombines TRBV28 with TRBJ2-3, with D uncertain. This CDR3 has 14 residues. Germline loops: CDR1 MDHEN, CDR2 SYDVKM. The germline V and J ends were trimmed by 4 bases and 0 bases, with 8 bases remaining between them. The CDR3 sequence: CASSSLVSTDTQYF. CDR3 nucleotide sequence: TGTGCCAGCAGTTCTCTAGTAAGCACAGATACGCAGTATTTT. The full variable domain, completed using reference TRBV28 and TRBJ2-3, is DVKVTQSSRYLVKRTGEKVFLECVQDMDHENMFWYRQDPGLGLRLIYFSYDVKMKEKGDIPEGYSVSREKKERFSLILESASTNQTSMYLCASSSLVSTDTQYFGPGTRLTVL.

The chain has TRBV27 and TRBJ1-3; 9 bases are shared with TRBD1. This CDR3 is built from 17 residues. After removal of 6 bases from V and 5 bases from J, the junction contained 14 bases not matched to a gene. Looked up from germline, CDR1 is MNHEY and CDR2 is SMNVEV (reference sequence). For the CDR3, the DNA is TGTGCCAGCAGCACTACTAAATCGGGACAGGGAAGAAACACCATATATTTT. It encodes CASSTTKSGQGRNTIYF.

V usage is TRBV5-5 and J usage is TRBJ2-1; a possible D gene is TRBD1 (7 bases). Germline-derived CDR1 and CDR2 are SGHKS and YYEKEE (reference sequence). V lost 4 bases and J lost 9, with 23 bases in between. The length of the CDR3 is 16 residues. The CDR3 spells CASSAILAFRGSEQFF. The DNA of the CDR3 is TGTGCCAGCAGCGCTATACTAGCTTTCAGGGGGAGTGAGCAGTTCTTC.